This TCR beta chain was found in a study of cytomegalovirus exposure and HLA in healthy donors. Study in general: The 90 to 150 validation repertoires, a later analysis reported, used the same platform as the approximately 650 first-cohort repertoires.

Study findings and constraints: High sensitivity and specificity were reportedly achieved when the classifier diagnosed cytomegalovirus status. In a later analysis, first-cohort TCR clusters were found to tend to co-occur in the roughly 120 validation repertoires.

Concerning this clone: What it binds is unknown.

Here immunoSEQ multiplex PCR was the method, and the copy in TCRdb shows in-frame clones only, minus some. Among roughly 100,000 clones listed, about 95% were seen once. CDR3 length: 14 amino acids. V lost 0 bases, J lost 5 bases, and 10 bases lay in between. Germline CDR1 is SGHDN and CDR2 is FVKESK. This TCR derives from a woman aged 18-29 years in good health and CMV-seronegative. The V and J genes are TRBV14 and TRBJ1-2; D is unresolved. Material: PBMCs. For the CDR3, the DNA is TGTGCCAGCAGCCAAGATGTACAGAGTTATGGCTACACCTTC. Translation gives CASSQDVQSYGYTF.